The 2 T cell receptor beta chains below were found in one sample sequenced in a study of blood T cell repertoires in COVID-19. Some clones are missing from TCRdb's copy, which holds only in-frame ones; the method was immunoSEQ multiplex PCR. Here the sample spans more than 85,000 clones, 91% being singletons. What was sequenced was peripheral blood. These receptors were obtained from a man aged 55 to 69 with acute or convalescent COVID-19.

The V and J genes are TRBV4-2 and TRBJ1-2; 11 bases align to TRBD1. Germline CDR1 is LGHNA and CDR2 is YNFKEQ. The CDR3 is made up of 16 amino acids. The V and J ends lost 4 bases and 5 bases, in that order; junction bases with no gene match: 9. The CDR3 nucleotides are TGTGCCAGCAGCCCCTTCGGGGGACAGGGGGTGTATGGCTACACCTTC. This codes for CASSPFGGQGVYGYTF.

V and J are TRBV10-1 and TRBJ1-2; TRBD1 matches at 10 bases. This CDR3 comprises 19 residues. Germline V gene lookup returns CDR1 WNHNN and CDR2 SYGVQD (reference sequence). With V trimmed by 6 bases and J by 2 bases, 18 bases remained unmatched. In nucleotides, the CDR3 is TGCGCCAGCAGAGACGCCGGGACAGGGGACGTGTCTGGGAACTATGGCTACACCTTC. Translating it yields CASRDAGTGDVSGNYGYTF.